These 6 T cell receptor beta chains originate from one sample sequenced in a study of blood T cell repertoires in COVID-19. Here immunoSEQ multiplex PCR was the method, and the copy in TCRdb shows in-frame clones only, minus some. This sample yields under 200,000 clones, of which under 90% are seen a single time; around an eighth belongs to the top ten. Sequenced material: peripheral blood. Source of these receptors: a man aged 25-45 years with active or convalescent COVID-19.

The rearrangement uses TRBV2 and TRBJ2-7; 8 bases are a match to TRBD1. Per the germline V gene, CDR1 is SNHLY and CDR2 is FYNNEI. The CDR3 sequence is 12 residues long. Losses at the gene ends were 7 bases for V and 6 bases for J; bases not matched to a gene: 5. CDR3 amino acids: CASTRTGSEQYF. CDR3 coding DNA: TGTGCCAGCACACGGACAGGGAGCGAGCAGTACTTC.

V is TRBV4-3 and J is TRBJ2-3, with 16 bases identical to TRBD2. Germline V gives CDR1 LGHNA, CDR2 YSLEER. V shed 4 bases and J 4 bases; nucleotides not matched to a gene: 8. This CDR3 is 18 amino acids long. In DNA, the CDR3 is TGCGCCAGCAGCCCGCAGGGACTAGCGGGAGGGCGGGCAGATACGCAGTATTTT. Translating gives CASSPQGLAGGRADTQYF.

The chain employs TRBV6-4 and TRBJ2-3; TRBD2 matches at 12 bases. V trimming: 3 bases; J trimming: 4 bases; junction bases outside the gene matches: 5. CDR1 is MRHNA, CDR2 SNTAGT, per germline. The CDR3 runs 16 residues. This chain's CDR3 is CASSESSGGEADTQYF. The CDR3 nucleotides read TGTGCCAGCAGTGAGTCTAGCGGGGGGGAAGCAGATACGCAGTATTTT.

CDR3 coding DNA: TGTGCCAGCAGTCCAACCCGGGGGGTGAAGAAAACTAATGAAAAACTGTTTTTT. Translating it yields CASSPTRGVKKTNEKLFF. This chain uses TRBV28 with TRBJ1-4; tentatively, D is TRBD1 (5 bases). This CDR3 contains 18 residues. CDR1 is MDHEN, CDR2 SYDVKM, per germline. Trimming stripped 5 bases from V and 1 base from J, with 20 bases between.

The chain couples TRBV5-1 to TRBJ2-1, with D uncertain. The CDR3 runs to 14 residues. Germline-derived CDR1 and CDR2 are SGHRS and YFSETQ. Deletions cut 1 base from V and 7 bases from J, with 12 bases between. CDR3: CASSLPYQKNEQFF. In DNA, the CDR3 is TGCGCCAGCAGCTTGCCTTACCAGAAGAATGAGCAGTTCTTC.

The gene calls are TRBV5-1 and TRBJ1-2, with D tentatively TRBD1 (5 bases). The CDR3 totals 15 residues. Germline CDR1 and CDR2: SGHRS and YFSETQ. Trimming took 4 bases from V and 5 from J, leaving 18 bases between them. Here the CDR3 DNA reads TGCGCCAGCAGCCCTGGCGGGGCAGGGACTTATGGCTACACCTTC. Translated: CASSPGGAGTYGYTF.